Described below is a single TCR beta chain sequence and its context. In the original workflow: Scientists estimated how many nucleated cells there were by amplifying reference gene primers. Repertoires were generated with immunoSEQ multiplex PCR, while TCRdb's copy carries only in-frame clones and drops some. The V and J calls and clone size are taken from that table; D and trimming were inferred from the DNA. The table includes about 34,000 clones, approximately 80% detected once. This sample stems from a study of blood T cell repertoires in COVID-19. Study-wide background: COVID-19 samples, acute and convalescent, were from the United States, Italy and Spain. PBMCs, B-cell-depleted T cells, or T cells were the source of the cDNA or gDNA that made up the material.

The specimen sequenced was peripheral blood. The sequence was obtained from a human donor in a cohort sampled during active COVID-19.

The CDR3 sequence: CASSQGDTEQFF. The CDR3 nucleotides are TGTGCCAGCAGCCAAGGGGACACCGAGCAGTTCTTC. The chain has TRBV14 and TRBJ2-1; tentative D call: TRBD1 (6 bases). V shed 1 base and J shed 10 bases, with 8 bases lying between them. Germline loops: CDR1 SGHDN, CDR2 FVKESK. The length of the CDR3 is 12 residues.